This TCR beta chain emerged from a study of T cell changes during pregnancy in multiple sclerosis. There are 13 residues in the CDR3. Trimming took 0 bases from V and 4 from J, leaving 9 bases between them. Germline CDR1 GTSNPN, CDR2 SVGIG (reference sequence). The assay was immunoSEQ multiplex PCR, and TCRdb's table has in-frame clones only and misses some. The repertoire consists of more than 65,000 clones, with about 90% occurring once and the leading ten covering 9.5%. The TCR was taken from a female donor in good health, enrolled as a control in a pregnancy study. This chain joins TRBV30 and TRBJ1-1; TRBD1 might be the D (5 bases). This specimen was peripheral blood, taken after pregnancy. CDR3 loop: CAWSVGGGTEAFF. CDR3 bases: TGTGCCTGGAGTGTCGGGGGGGGCACTGAAGCTTTCTTT.